These 30 T cell receptor beta chains originate from one sample sequenced in a study of cytomegalovirus exposure and HLA in healthy donors. Both 60 Vbeta primers and 13 Jbeta primers went into the PCR. This table comes from immunoSEQ multiplex PCR, and its TCRdb copy is limited to in-frame clones, with some not included. The sample includes approximately 150,000 clones, nearly 80% of them seen just once. Source material: PBMCs. These receptors were taken from a man aged 18 to 30 in good health and CMV-seropositive.

The chain couples TRBV15 to TRBJ2-7, with 10 bases fitting TRBD1. Germline CDR1 and CDR2: LNHNV and YYDKDF (reference sequence). The CDR3 contains 15 residues. The trim removed 3 bases at V and 6 bases at J, leaving 8 bases unmatched. The DNA of the CDR3 is TGTGCCACCAGCAGCCACAAGGGACAGGGGTTCGAGCAGTACTTC. This encodes CATSSHKGQGFEQYF.

This chain connects TRBV13 to TRBJ2-7; TRBD1 is a possible D gene (6 bases). The germline gives CDR1 PRHDT, CDR2 FYEKMQ (reference sequence). V was cut by 5 bases and J by 4 bases, with 18 bases left in between. The CDR3 totals 15 residues. The CDR3, as DNA: TGTGCCAGCAGCCCCGGGGACAATCAGTGGTACGAGCAGTACTTC. Its translation: CASSPGDNQWYEQYF.

The chain is built from TRBV5-8 and TRBJ1-1; D not certain. Germline V CDR1 and CDR2: SGHTS, YDEGEE. V lost 4 bases and J 1 base, leaving 11 bases between the germline ends. The CDR3 runs 14 residues. CDR3 residues: CASSRAGRNTEAFF. The CDR3 nucleotides are TGTGCCAGCAGCAGGGCGGGTAGGAACACTGAAGCTTTCTTT.

The chain joins TRBV11-1 to TRBJ1-1; perhaps TRBD1 as D (5 bases). Germline lookup yields CDR1 SGHAT and CDR2 FQDESV (reference sequence). V shed 2 bases and J shed 2 bases, with 15 bases lying between them. The CDR3 runs 16 residues. CDR3: CASSLFPETVNTEAFF. CDR3 DNA: TGTGCCAGCAGCTTATTCCCAGAGACAGTAAACACTGAAGCTTTCTTT.

This rearrangement joins TRBV9 to TRBJ2-3, with 12 bases fitting TRBD2. The germline V gene encodes CDR1 SGDLS and CDR2 YYNGEE. J gave up 3 bases and V 2 bases, and 4 bases lay outside the gene matches. The CDR3 is 16 residues long. In DNA, the CDR3 is TGTGCCAGCAGCGTCATGACTAGCGGGGGAACAGATACGCAGTATTTT. Encoded protein: CASSVMTSGGTDTQYF.

The rearrangement uses TRBV10-1 and TRBJ1-2; 9 bases are a match to TRBD1. The CDR3 has 21 amino acids. Germline CDR1 WNHNN, CDR2 SYGVQD (reference sequence). Germline trimming cut 0 bases from V and 1 base from J; bases unmatched to any gene: 18. Here the CDR3 reads CASSESTRFGQGTPFNYGYTF. DNA for the CDR3: TGCGCCAGCAGTGAGTCGACACGTTTCGGACAGGGGACCCCCTTTAACTATGGCTACACCTTC.

This sequence joins TRBV7-2 and TRBJ2-7, with D tentatively TRBD2 (7 bases). The CDR3 loop spans 14 amino acids. Looked up from germline, CDR1 is SGHTA and CDR2 is FQGNSA. V was clipped by 4 bases and J by 2 bases, with 12 bases between them. CDR3: CASSSAGATYEQYF. CDR3 nucleotide sequence: TGTGCCAGCAGCTCGGCGGGGGCCACCTACGAGCAGTACTTC.

The V and J genes are TRBV10-3 and TRBJ1-2, with D maybe TRBD1 (5 bases). V was clipped by 4 bases and J by 4 bases, with 13 bases between them. CDR3 size: 14 residues. CDR1 is ENHRY and CDR2 is SYGVKD in the germline V gene. The CDR3 loop is CAISALDTIYGYTF. For the CDR3, the DNA is TGTGCCATCAGTGCTTTGGACACTATCTATGGCTACACCTTC.

The chain recombines TRBV13 with TRBJ2-2, with 7 bases that match TRBD2. With 1 base clipped from V and 3 bases from J, the junction kept 5 bases outside the gene matches. Germline V gene sequence: CDR1 PRHDT, CDR2 FYEKMQ (reference sequence). The CDR3 contains 16 residues. As DNA, the CDR3 is TGTGCCAGCAGCTTAGAGATAGCGGGTGACACCGGGGAGCTGTTTTTT. Its protein product is CASSLEIAGDTGELFF.

The rearrangement uses TRBV4-1 and TRBJ1-6; 7 bases are shared with TRBD1. V trimming: 0 bases; J trimming: 5 bases; junction bases outside the gene matches: 4. The V gene's germline CDR1 is MGHRA and CDR2 YSYEKL. This CDR3 has 16 residues. The CDR3 region has the DNA TGCGCCAGCAGCCAAGACCGGGACAGAGATAATTCACCCCTCCACTTT. Translating it yields CASSQDRDRDNSPLHF.

This rearrangement joins TRBV21-1 to TRBJ1-2; TRBD1 reflects the table's D call only, with no check against the DNA. TRBV21-1 is an annotated pseudogene. The CDR3 contains 13 residues. This chain's CDR3 is CASVGTGKIGYTF. The CDR3 DNA reads TGTGCCAGTGTAGGGACAGGGAAGATCGGCTACACCTTC.

This clone showed up just a few times. The chain is built from TRBV10-3 and TRBJ1-1; D is uncertain. Trimming took 3 bases from V and 2 from J, leaving 7 bases between them. The CDR3 covers 13 residues. The V gene's germline CDR1 is ENHRY and CDR2 SYGVKD. The CDR3 protein is CAISDSVNTEAFF. CDR3 nucleotide sequence: TGTGCCATCAGTGACAGCGTTAACACTGAAGCTTTCTTT.

This clone appeared once. The V call is TRBV15, the J call TRBJ2-6, with D unclear. Looked up from germline, CDR1 is LNHNV and CDR2 is YYDKDF (reference sequence). The V and J ends lost 1 base and 4 bases respectively, with 17 bases between them. This CDR3 spans 18 amino acids. CDR3 in amino acids: CATSRVFSLQFGANVLTF. CDR3 in DNA: TGTGCCACCAGCAGAGTGTTTTCCTTACAGTTCGGGGCCAACGTCCTGACTTTC.

This chain uses TRBV6-5 with TRBJ2-3; 9 positions match TRBD2. The CDR3 has 14 amino acids. V lost 5 bases to trimming and J lost 4 bases; unmatched junction nucleotides: 4. CDR1 and CDR2 from the germline V gene are MNHEY and SVGAGI. CDR3 nucleotide sequence: TGTGCCAGCAGTATAGCGGGGGCCCCAGATACGCAGTATTTT. Protein product: CASSIAGAPDTQYF.

This chain links TRBV18 with TRBJ2-6, with TRBD1 matching 7 bases. The trim removed 3 bases at V and 2 bases at J, leaving 4 bases unmatched. The CDR3 extends over 16 amino acids. Germline V gene sequence: CDR1 KGHSH, CDR2 LQKENI. CDR3 residues: CASSPSTGTGANVLTF. CDR3 coding DNA: TGTGCCAGCTCACCTTCGACAGGGACTGGGGCCAACGTCCTGACTTTC. The full variable domain, in which reference TRBV18 and TRBJ2-6 provide the parts outside the CDR3, is NAGVMQNPRHLVRRRGQEARLRCSPMKGHSHVYWYRQLPEEGLKFMVYLQKENIIDESGMPKERFSAEFPKEGPSILRIQQVVRGDSAAYFCASSPSTGTGANVLTFGAGSRLTVL.

The J gene is TRBJ1-5, the V gene TRBV2; 7 bases align to TRBD1. Germline CDR1 reads SNHLY; CDR2 reads FYNNEI. Trimming cost V 6 bases and J 2 bases; bases outside gene matches: 7. The CDR3 runs to 15 residues. The DNA for the CDR3 is TGTGCCAGCAGATCAGGGGGAAGCGGCAATCAGCCCCAGCATTTT. Its translation is CASRSGGSGNQPQHF.

This clone occurred a few times. V gene TRBV5-5 combines with J gene TRBJ2-1; D may be TRBD2 (5 bases). CDR3 size: 17 residues. Germline loops: CDR1 SGHKS, CDR2 YYEKEE (reference sequence). Trimming left V 1 base short and J 0 bases short, with 14 bases between. CDR3 in DNA: TGTGCCAGCAGCTTGCGATTCAGCGGAATCTCCTACAATGAGCAGTTCTTC. Translating it yields CASSLRFSGISYNEQFF.

The chain links TRBV4-1 to TRBJ2-1; TRBD2 agrees at 13 bases. J was trimmed by 1 base and V by 2 bases; bases with no gene match: 5. The CDR3 totals 18 residues. The germline V gene has CDR1 MGHRA and CDR2 YSYEKL. The CDR3 DNA reads TGCGCCAGCAGCCAAACTAGCGGGGGGGCGCTGTCCTACAATGAGCAGTTCTTC. Amino acids: CASSQTSGGALSYNEQFF.

This clone was found a few times. The J gene is TRBJ1-6, the V gene TRBV19; D is unresolved. Trimming pared 6 bases from V and 8 bases from J, leaving 11 bases between. Germline V CDR1 and CDR2: LNHDA, SQIVND (reference sequence). The CDR3 loop spans 13 amino acids. The DNA of the CDR3 is TGTGCCAGTAGACGCGAGATCGATTCACCCCTCCACTTT. It encodes CASRREIDSPLHF.

This clone was counted only a few times. The chain has TRBV5-4 and TRBJ1-4; a possible D gene is TRBD1 (5 bases). Trimming took off 0 bases at V and 5 bases at J, with 11 bases between the two ends. From germline, CDR1 is SGHNT and CDR2 YYREEE (reference sequence). The CDR3 is 15 amino acids. Here the CDR3 DNA reads TGTGCCAGCAGCTTGGATACAGGACTAAATGAAAAACTGTTTTTT. Translated, it gives CASSLDTGLNEKLFF.

This chain links TRBV5-1 with TRBJ2-5, with a possible D match to TRBD2 (6 bases). Trimming pared 4 bases from V and 5 bases from J, leaving 24 bases between. The CDR3 extends over 17 amino acids. Germline V lookup: CDR1 SGHRS, CDR2 YFSETQ. The CDR3 loop is CASSRSILWRGRETQYF. CDR3 DNA sequence: TGCGCCAGCAGCCGATCCATTTTGTGGCGGGGAAGGGAGACCCAGTACTTC.

The chain recombines TRBV11-2 with TRBJ2-1; TRBD2 matches at 12 bases. In germline, CDR1 is SGHAT, CDR2 FQNNGV. V shed 6 bases, J shed 7 bases, and the junction held 10 bases outside the gene matches. This CDR3 has 16 amino acids. The CDR3 reads CASRAPSGRDVNEQFF. The DNA of the CDR3 is TGTGCCAGCAGGGCCCCTAGCGGGAGGGATGTGAATGAGCAGTTCTTC.

CDR3 coding DNA: TGTGCTAGTGGTTTAGAGCCCGATCAGCCCCAGCATTTT. This translates into CASGLEPDQPQHF. The genes are TRBV12-5 and TRBJ1-5; D call uncertain. This CDR3 contains 13 residues. The germline CDR1 and CDR2 sequences are LGHNT and FRNRAP. Trimming pared 3 bases from V and 5 bases from J, leaving 8 bases between.

The chain combines TRBV7-9 with TRBJ2-1; D is possibly TRBD2 (5 bases). CDR3 size: 13 residues. CDR1 is SEHNR, CDR2 FQNEAQ, per germline (reference sequence). V was cut by 6 bases and J by 4 bases, with 10 bases left in between. This CDR3 is CASSSDSYNEQFF. The CDR3 DNA sequence: TGTGCCAGCAGTTCGGACTCATACAATGAGCAGTTCTTC.

The genes are TRBV5-4 and TRBJ2-7, with D possibly being TRBD1 (5 bases). The CDR3 is 14 amino acids. V was clipped by 0 bases and J by 9 bases, with 16 bases between them. CDR1 and CDR2 from the germline V gene are SGHNT and YYREEE (reference sequence). The CDR3 DNA follows: TGTGCCAGCAGCTTGGACAGGATTGCTCTAGGGCAGTACTTC. Translating gives CASSLDRIALGQYF.

The chain employs TRBV19 and TRBJ2-1; no firm D call. V lost 5 bases and J 4 bases, leaving 6 bases between the germline ends. CDR3 length equals 12 residues. Germline assignment: CDR1 LNHDA and CDR2 SQIVND (reference sequence). The DNA of the CDR3 is TGTGCCAGTAGTGAACAATACAATGAGCAGTTCTTC. This translates into CASSEQYNEQFF.

V and J are TRBV2 and TRBJ1-1; D unresolved. V gave up 1 base and J gave up 5 bases, with 8 bases separating them. Germline CDR1 reads SNHLY; CDR2 reads FYNNEI. The CDR3 length is 13 residues. CDR3 residues: CASSEGPGTEAFF. CDR3 nucleotides: TGTGCCAGCAGTGAAGGTCCGGGGACTGAAGCTTTCTTT.

The chain has TRBV11-2 and TRBJ1-1; D gene uncertain. Per the germline V gene, CDR1 is SGHAT and CDR2 is FQNNGV. Trimming cost V 1 base and J 6 bases, with 15 bases left between them. CDR3 length equals 15 residues. CDR3 in amino acids: CASSLASGRAPEAFF. CDR3 nucleotides: TGTGCCAGCAGCTTAGCGAGCGGCCGGGCCCCTGAAGCTTTCTTT.

This sequence joins TRBV19 and TRBJ1-3; D perhaps matches TRBD1 (5 bases). Germline-derived CDR1 and CDR2 are LNHDA and SQIVND (reference sequence). Trimming took off 8 bases at V and 7 bases at J, with 18 bases between the two ends. CDR3 size: 14 residues. DNA for the CDR3: TGTGCCAGTGATCGGGGGAGTTTTCGGAACACCATATATTTT. Translated: CASDRGSFRNTIYF.

The V and J genes are TRBV5-4 and TRBJ1-2; possible D gene TRBD1, 6 bases. The CDR3 length is 15 residues. Trimming removed 2 bases from V and 4 bases from J, with 15 bases in between. Germline values: CDR1 SGHNT, CDR2 YYREEE (reference sequence). Written as DNA, the CDR3 is TGTGCCAGCAGCTTACGGACAGAATCGAGCTATGGCTACACCTTC. Its protein product is CASSLRTESSYGYTF.